The 5 T cell receptor beta chains below come from one sample, sequenced in a study of Ad26.COV2.S vaccination and SARS-CoV-2 variants (dated by TCRdb to 2020 to 2022). Library preparation used the immunoSEQ multiplex PCR assay. Drawn from immuneACCESS, this table holds only the in-frame rearrangements with V and J called that TCRdb kept. Clones are partly lost; checked studies trace under half to an unresolved V gene and leave the rest unexplained. In all, the sample holds about 350,000 clones, and 70% to 90% of those were seen once. The ten top clones hold roughly 3.3% of the sample. The treatment or condition label corresponds to: 19 received Ad26.COV2.S at low or high dose, single or two shots; 5 received placebo; per-sample allocation not given. Repertoires of vaccine and placebo recipients were sequenced from samples collected on day 63 after the first injection. Sequences were derived from peripheral blood, sampled in a trial of Ad26.COV2.S vaccine versus placebo. The receptors come from a person aged 18-65 years who received the Ad26.COV2.S COVID-19 vaccine or a placebo.

The J gene is TRBJ1-5, the V gene TRBV7-2; D is undetermined. This CDR3 spans 13 amino acids. The V gene's germline CDR1 is SGHTA and CDR2 FQGNSA. V was pared by 5 bases and J by 6 bases, with 11 bases between. CDR3 sequence reads: CASSDGRGQPQHF. CDR3 in DNA: TGTGCCAGCAGCGATGGTAGAGGTCAGCCCCAGCATTTT. Full variable domain (missing parts from reference TRBV7-2 and TRBJ1-5): GAGVSQSPSNKVTEKGKDVELRCDPISGHTALYWYRQSLGQGLEFLIYFQGNSAPDKSGLPSDRFSAERTGGSVSTLTIQRTQQEDSAVYLCASSDGRGQPQHFGDGTRLSIL.

The genes are TRBV9 and TRBJ2-5; possible D gene TRBD2, 5 bases. Germline loops: CDR1 SGDLS, CDR2 YYNGEE. Trimming shortened V by 3 bases and J by 1 base, and 10 bases separated the two germline ends. The CDR3 is 14 residues long. The CDR3 DNA is TGTGCCAGCAGCGAGGCGGGTTTCCAAGAGACCCAGTACTTC. Protein sequence: CASSEAGFQETQYF.

The chain uses TRBV7-6 and TRBJ2-3; 9 bases are a match to TRBD2. Germline CDR1 is SGHVS and CDR2 is FNYEAQ. The ends lost 1 base at V and 4 bases at J; junction bases unmatched: 9. This CDR3 is 17 amino acids long. The CDR3 DNA reads TGTGCCAGCAGCTTAGACAGCGCGGGAGGGGGCCCAGATACGCAGTATTTT. Translation gives CASSLDSAGGGPDTQYF.

V gene TRBV6-5 combines with J gene TRBJ1-6; D not resolved. The CDR3 is made up of 13 amino acids. V was trimmed by 8 bases and J by 4 bases, leaving 9 bases between them. Per the germline V gene, CDR1 is MNHEY and CDR2 is SVGAGI. Here the CDR3 reads CASLKVYNSPLHF. DNA of the CDR3: TGTGCCAGCCTCAAGGTATATAATTCACCCCTCCACTTT.

The chain links TRBV5-3 to TRBJ1-4, with D tentatively TRBD1 (5 bases). TRBV5-3 is given ORF status, its function remaining uncertain. The length of the CDR3 is 14 residues. Trimming cost V 2 bases and J 8 bases, with 13 bases left between them. The CDR3 bases are TGTGCCAGAAGCTTACTCGGGGAGGGGGAAAAACTGTTTTTT. Protein product: CARSLLGEGEKLFF.